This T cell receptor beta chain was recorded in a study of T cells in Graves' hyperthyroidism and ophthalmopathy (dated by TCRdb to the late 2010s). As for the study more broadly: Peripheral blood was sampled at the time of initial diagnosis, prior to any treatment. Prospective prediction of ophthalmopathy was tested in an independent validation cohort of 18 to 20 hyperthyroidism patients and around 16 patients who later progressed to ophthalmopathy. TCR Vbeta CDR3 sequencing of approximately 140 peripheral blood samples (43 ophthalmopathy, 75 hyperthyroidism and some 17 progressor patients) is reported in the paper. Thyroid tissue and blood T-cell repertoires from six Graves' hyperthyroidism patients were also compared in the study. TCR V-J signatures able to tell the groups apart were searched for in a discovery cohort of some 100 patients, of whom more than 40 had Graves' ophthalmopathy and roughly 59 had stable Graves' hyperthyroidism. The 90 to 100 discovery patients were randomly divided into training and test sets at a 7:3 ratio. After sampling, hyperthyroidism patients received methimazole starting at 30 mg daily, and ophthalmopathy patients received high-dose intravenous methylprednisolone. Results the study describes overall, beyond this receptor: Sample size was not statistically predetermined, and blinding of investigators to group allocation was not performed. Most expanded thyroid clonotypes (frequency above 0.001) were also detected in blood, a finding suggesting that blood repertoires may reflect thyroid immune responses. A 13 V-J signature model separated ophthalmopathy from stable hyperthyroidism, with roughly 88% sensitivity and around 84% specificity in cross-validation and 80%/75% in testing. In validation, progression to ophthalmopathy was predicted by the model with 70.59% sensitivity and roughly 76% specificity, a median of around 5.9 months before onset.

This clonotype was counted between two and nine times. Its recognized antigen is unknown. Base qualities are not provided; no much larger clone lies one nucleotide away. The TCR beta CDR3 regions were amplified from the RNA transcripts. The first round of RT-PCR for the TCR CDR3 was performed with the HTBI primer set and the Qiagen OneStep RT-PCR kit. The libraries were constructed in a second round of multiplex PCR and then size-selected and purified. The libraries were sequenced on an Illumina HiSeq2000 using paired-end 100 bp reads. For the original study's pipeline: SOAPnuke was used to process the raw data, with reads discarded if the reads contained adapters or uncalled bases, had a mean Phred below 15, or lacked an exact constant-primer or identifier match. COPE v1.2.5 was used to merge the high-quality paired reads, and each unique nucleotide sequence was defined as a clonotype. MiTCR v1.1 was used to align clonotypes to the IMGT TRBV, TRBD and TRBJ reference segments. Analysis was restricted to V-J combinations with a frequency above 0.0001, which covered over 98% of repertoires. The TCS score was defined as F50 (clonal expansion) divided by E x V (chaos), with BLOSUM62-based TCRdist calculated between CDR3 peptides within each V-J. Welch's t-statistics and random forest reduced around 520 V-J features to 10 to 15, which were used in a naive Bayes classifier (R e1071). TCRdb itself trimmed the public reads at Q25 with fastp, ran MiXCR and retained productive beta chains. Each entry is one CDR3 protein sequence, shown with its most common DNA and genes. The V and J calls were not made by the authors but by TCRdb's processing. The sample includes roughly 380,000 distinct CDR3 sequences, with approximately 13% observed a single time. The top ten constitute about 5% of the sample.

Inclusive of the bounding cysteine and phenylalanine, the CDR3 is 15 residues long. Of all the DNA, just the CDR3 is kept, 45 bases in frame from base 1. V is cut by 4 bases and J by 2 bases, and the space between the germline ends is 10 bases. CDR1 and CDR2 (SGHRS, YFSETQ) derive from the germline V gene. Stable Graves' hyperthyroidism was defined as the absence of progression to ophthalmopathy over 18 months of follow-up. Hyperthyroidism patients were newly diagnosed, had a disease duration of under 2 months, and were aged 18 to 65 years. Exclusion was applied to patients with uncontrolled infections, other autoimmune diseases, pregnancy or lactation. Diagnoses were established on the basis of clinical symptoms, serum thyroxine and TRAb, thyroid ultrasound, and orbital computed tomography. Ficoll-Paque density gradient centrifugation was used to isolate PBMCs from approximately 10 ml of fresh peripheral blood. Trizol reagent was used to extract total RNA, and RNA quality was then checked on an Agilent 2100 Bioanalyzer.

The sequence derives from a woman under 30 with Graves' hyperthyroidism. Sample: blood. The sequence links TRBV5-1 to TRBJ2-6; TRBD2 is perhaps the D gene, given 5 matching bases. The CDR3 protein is CASSIGNPGANVLTF. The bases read TGCGCCAGCAGCATCGGGAACCCTGGGGCCAACGTCCTGACTTTC.